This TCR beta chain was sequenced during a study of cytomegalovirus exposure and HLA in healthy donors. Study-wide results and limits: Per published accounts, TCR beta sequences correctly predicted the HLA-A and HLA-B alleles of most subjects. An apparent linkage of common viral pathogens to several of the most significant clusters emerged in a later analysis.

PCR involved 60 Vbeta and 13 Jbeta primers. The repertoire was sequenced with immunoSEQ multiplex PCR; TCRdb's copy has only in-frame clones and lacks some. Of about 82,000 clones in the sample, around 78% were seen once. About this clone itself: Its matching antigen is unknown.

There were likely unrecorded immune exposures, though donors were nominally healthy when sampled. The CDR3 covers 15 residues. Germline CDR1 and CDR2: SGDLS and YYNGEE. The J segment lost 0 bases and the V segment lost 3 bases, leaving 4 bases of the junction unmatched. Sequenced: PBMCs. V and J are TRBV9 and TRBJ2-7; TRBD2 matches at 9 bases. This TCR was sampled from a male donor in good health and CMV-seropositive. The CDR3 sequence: CASSDLAGNSYEQYF. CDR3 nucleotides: TGTGCCAGCAGCGACCTAGCGGGGAACTCCTACGAGCAGTACTTC.